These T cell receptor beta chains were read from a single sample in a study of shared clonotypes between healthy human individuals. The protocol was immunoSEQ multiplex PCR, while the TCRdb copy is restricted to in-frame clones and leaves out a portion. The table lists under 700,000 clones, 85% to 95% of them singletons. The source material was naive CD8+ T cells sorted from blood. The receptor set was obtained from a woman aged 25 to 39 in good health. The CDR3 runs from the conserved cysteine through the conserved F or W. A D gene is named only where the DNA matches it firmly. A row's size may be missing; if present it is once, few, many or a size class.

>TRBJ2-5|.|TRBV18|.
TGTGCCAGCTCACCATACTCAATATCAGGGGCGTCGAAAGAGACCCAGTACTTC
CASSPYSISGASKETQYF
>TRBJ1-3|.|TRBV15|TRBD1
TGTGCCACCAGCAGAGAGGACAGGGGAGCTGGAAACACCATATATTTT
CATSREDRGAGNTIYF
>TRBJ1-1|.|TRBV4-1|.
TGCGCCAGCAGCCAAGTTTATGGAAACACTGAAGCTTTCTTT
CASSQVYGNTEAFF
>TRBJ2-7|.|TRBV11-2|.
TGTGCCAGCAGCTACCAGGGTTCCTACGAGCAGTACTTC
CASSYQGSYEQYF
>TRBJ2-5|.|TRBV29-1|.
TGCAGTGATTCTGGGGGAGAGACCCAGTACTTC
CSDSGGETQYF
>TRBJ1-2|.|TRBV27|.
TGTGCCAGCAGAAGCACAGGGCTCGGTGGAGACTACACCTTC
CASRSTGLGGDYTF
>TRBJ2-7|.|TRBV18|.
TGTGCCAGCTCACCACCCAGGTCCTACGAGCAGTACTTC
CASSPPRSYEQYF
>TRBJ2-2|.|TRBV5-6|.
TGTGCCAGCAGCTTTATGGTGACCGGGGAGCTGTTTTTT
CASSFMVTGELFF
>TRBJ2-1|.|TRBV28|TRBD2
TGTGCCAGCAGTCCCTTAGCGGGACTCCGCGACAATGAGCAGTTCTTC
CASSPLAGLRDNEQFF
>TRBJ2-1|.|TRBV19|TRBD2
TGTGCCAGTACTAGCGGGAGCTACAATGAGCAGTTCTTC
CASTSGSYNEQFF
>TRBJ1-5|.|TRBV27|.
TGTGCCAGCAGTTTATCGGCAGGGAAGCAGCCCCAGCATTTT
CASSLSAGKQPQHF
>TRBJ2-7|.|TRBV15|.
TGTGCCACCAGCAGAGATCGGGCAGCCACCTACGAGCAGTACTTC
CATSRDRAATYEQYF
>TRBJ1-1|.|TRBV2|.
TGTGCCAGCAGTGGTGCGAGATTAGGGAACACTGAAGCTTTCTTT
CASSGARLGNTEAFF
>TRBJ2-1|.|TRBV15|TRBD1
TGTGCCACCAGCAGGCCGGGACAGACAAACAATGAGCAGTTCTTC
CATSRPGQTNNEQFF
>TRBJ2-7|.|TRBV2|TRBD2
TGTGCCAGCAGTCGAGCGGGAGGGCTTGAGCAGTACTTC
CASSRAGGLEQYF
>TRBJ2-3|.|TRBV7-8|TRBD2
TGTGCCAGCAGCCATGGACTAGCGCCCAGCACAGATACGCAGTATTTT
CASSHGLAPSTDTQYF
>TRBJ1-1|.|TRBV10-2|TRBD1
TGCGCCAGCAAGTGGGACAGGGGGGAGAACACTGAAGCTTTCTTT
CASKWDRGENTEAFF
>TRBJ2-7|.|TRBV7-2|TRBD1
TGTGCCAGCAGCTTCCGGGACAGAGCCTACGAGCAGTACTTC
CASSFRDRAYEQYF
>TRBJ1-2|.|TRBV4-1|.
TGCGCCAGCAGCCAAACGAACCTCTATGGCTACACCTTC
CASSQTNLYGYTF
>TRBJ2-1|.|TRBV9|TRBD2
TGTGCCAGCAGCGGAGGACTAGCGGAGTACAATGAGCAGTTCTTC
CASSGGLAEYNEQFF
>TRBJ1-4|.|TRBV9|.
TGTGCCAGCAGCCCCGAGGGTGGCAGTCCTAATGAAAAACTGTTTTTT
CASSPEGGSPNEKLFF
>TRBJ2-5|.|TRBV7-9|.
TGTGCCAGCAGCTTAAGGGACGGAGAGACCCAGTACTTC
CASSLRDGETQYF
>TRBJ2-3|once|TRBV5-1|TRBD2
TGCGCCAGCAGCTTGGCGCCCGTTGCGGGAGTTTCAGATACGCAGTATTTT
CASSLAPVAGVSDTQYF
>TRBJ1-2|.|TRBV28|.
TGTGCCAGCAGTCCGCAGGGGACGGCACAATATGGCTACACCTTC
CASSPQGTAQYGYTF
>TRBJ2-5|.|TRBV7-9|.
TGTGCCAGCAGCTTAACGCGGGGAGAAGAGACCCAGTACTTC
CASSLTRGEETQYF
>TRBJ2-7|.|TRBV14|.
TGTGCCAGCAGCCCTAACCTTTCAGTCGAGCAGTACTTC
CASSPNLSVEQYF
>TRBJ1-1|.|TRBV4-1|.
TGCGCCAGCAGCCAAGACGGGTTCACTGAAGCTTTCTTT
CASSQDGFTEAFF
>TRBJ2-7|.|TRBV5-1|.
TGCGCCAGCAGCTTGGGGAACACCTACTTGGGCTACGAGCAGTACTTC
CASSLGNTYLGYEQYF
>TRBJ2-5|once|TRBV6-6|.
TGTGCCAGCAGTTCCCAACTAGCGACCCAGTACTTC
CASSSQLATQYF